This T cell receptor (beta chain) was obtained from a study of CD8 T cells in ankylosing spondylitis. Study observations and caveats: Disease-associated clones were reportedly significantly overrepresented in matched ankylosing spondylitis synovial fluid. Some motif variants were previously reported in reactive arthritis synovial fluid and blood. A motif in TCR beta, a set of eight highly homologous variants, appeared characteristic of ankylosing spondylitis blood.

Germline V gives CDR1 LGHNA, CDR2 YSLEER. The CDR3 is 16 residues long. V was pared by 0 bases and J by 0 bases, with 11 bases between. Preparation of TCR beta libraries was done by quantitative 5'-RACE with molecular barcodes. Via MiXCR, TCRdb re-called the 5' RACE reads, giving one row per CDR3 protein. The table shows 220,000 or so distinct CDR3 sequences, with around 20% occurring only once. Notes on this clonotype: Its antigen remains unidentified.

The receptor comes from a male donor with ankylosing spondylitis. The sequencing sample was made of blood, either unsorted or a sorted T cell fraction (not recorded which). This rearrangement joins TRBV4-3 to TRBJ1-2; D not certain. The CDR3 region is CASSQEVGYPNYGYTF. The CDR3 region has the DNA TGCGCCAGCAGCCAAGAAGTGGGGTACCCTAACTATGGCTACACCTTC.